What follows are 6 T cell receptor beta chains derived from one specimen sequenced in a study of cytomegalovirus exposure and HLA in healthy donors. This PCR relied on a set of 60 Vbeta primers and 13 Jbeta primers. The assay was immunoSEQ multiplex PCR, and TCRdb's table has in-frame clones only and misses some. The table lists some 130,000 clones, 76% of them singletons. The specimen was PBMCs. All receptors come from a man between 35 and 55 years old in good health and CMV-seronegative.

This clone appeared a single time. V is TRBV7-9 and J is TRBJ2-7, with 9 bases matching TRBD1. V was pared by 5 bases and J by 3 bases, with 17 bases of the junction left unmatched. The CDR3 is 18 residues long. Germline-derived CDR1 and CDR2 are SEHNR and FQNEAQ (reference sequence). CDR3 region: CASSHDDSIMTGGYEQYF. CDR3 coding DNA: TGTGCCAGCAGCCACGACGACTCCATAATGACAGGGGGCTACGAGCAGTACTTC.

CDR3: CAWSVRAGNQPQHF. The CDR3 DNA reads TGTGCCTGGAGTGTAAGGGCAGGGAATCAGCCCCAGCATTTT. The chain combines TRBV30 with TRBJ1-5, with D possibly being TRBD1 (5 bases). The CDR3 totals 14 residues. Trimming took off 0 bases at V and 4 bases at J, with 10 bases between the two ends. The germline V gene encodes CDR1 GTSNPN and CDR2 SVGIG (reference sequence). Using reference TRBV30 and TRBJ1-5 for the parts outside the CDR3, the full variable domain is SQTIHQWPATLVQPVGSPLSLECTVEGTSNPNLYWYRQAAGRGLQLLFYSVGIGQISSEVPQNLSASRPQDRQFILSSKKLLLSDSGFYLCAWSVRAGNQPQHFGDGTRLSIL.

The chain recombines TRBV7-2 with TRBJ1-2, with a tentative D call TRBD1 (6 bases). The germline V and J ends were trimmed by 3 bases and 3 bases, with 14 bases remaining between them. The CDR3 covers 15 residues. Per the germline V gene, CDR1 is SGHTA and CDR2 is FQGNSA. As DNA, the CDR3 is TGTGCCAGCAGCTTGGGCCAGGGGTCGGACTATGGCTACACCTTC. This encodes CASSLGQGSDYGYTF. The whole variable domain, filled in from reference TRBV7-2 and TRBJ1-2, reads GAGVSQSPSNKVTEKGKDVELRCDPISGHTALYWYRQSLGQGLEFLIYFQGNSAPDKSGLPSDRFSAERTGGSVSTLTIQRTQQEDSAVYLCASSLGQGSDYGYTFGSGTRLTVV.

In this sample, this clone turned up once. The chain is built from TRBV7-9 and TRBJ1-1; D uncertain. CDR1 and CDR2 from the germline V gene are SEHNR and FQNEAQ (reference sequence). The CDR3 loop spans 13 amino acids. Trimming left V 5 bases short and J 7 bases short, with 14 bases between. CDR3 coding DNA: TGTGCCAGCAGCCCTCCCCCCACAGTTGAAGCTTTCTTT. It is translated as CASSPPPTVEAFF.

The chain employs TRBV9 and TRBJ2-1; D is possibly TRBD2 (6 bases). Trimming left V 0 bases short and J 5 bases short, with 12 bases between. The CDR3 runs 15 residues. Germline V CDR1 and CDR2: SGDLS, YYNGEE. The CDR3 coding sequence is TGTGCCAGCAGCGTAGTAGGGGAGGAACACAATGAGCAGTTCTTC. This sequence encodes CASSVVGEEHNEQFF.

The chain couples TRBV6-6 to TRBJ2-3; TRBD1 matches 10 bases. Germline CDR1 MNHNY, CDR2 SVGAGI (reference sequence). Losses at the gene ends were 4 bases for V and 11 bases for J; bases not matched to a gene: 12. The CDR3 consists of 15 residues. Here the CDR3 DNA reads TGTGCCAGCAGTTTCAGACAGGGGGCGAGGGACGGGCAGTATTTT. This gives the protein CASSFRQGARDGQYF.